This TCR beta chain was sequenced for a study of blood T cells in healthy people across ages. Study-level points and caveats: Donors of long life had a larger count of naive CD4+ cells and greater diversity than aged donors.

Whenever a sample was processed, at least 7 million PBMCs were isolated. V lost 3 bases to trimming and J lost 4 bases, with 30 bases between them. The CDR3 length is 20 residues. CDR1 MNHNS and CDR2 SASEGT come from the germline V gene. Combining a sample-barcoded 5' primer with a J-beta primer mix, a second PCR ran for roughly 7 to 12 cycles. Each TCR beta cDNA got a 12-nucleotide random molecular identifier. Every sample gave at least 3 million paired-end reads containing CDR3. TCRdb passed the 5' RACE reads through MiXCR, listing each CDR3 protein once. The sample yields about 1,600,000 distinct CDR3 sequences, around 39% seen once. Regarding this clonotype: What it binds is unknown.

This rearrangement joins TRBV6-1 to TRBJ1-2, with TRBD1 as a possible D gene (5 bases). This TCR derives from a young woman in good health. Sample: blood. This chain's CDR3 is CASSDGRGLGREARGYGYTF. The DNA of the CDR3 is TGTGCCAGCAGTGACGGGAGAGGTTTAGGCAGGGAGGCCCGGGGCTATGGCTACACCTTC.